The 10 T cell receptor beta chains reported below all come from one sample, sequenced in a study of molecular identifiers for immune sequencing clone quantification. A single record per CDR3 protein comes from TCRdb applying MiXCR to the PCR reads. The sample shows about 60,000 distinct CDR3 sequences, 15% to 20% of them seen only once. The source material was naive CD8+ T cells from blood, with Jurkat cell RNA spiked in. Documented subset: FACS-sorted CD8+CD4-CCR7+CD45RA+ naive T cells. These receptors were collected from a human donor in good health. Some libraries in this study had Jurkat cell RNA spiked in.

This clonotype was counted at least ten times. The genes are TRBV7-9 and TRBJ2-2, with D maybe TRBD1 (6 bases). With 5 bases removed from V and 2 bases from J, the gap between germline ends came to 24 bases. This CDR3 has 19 residues. CDR1 is SEHNR, CDR2 FQNEAQ, per germline (reference sequence). This CDR3 is CASSPPLLQGRPNTGELFF. DNA for the CDR3: TGTGCCAGCAGCCCTCCCTTGTTGCAGGGGCGACCTAACACCGGGGAGCTGTTTTTT.

This clonotype was seen a handful of times. The rearrangement uses TRBV5-6 and TRBJ2-7, with 12 bases matching TRBD2. J was trimmed by 4 bases and V by 2 bases; bases with no gene match: 7. In germline, CDR1 is SGHDT, CDR2 YYEEEE. This CDR3 is built from 16 residues. CDR3 sequence: CASSFPTSGRTYEQYF. In nucleotides, the CDR3 is TGTGCCAGCAGCTTTCCGACTAGCGGGAGAACGTACGAGCAGTACTTC.

At least ten counts were recorded for this clonotype. The genes are TRBV7-9 and TRBJ2-2; D gene ambiguous. V gave up 5 bases and J gave up 1 base, with 11 bases separating them. The CDR3 extends over 15 amino acids. The germline gives CDR1 SEHNR, CDR2 FQNEAQ (reference sequence). The CDR3 here is CASSHPQVNTGELFF. For the CDR3, the DNA is TGTGCCAGCAGCCACCCCCAGGTGAACACCGGGGAGCTGTTTTTT. Based on the CDR3 plus reference TRBV7-9 and TRBJ2-2, the full variable domain is DTGVSQNPRHKITKRGQNVTFRCDPISEHNRLYWYRQTLGQGPEFLTYFQNEAQLEKSRLLSDRFSAERPKGSFSTLEIQRTEQGDSAMYLCASSHPQVNTGELFFGEGSRLTVL.

The rearrangement uses TRBV6-1 and TRBJ2-1, with D maybe TRBD1 (5 bases). This CDR3 spans 16 amino acids. V was pared by 3 bases and J by 4 bases, with 16 bases between. The germline CDR1 and CDR2 sequences are MNHNS and SASEGT. CDR3 sequence: CASSDGVAGWYNEQFF. The CDR3 DNA reads TGTGCCAGCAGTGATGGTGTGGCAGGGTGGTACAATGAGCAGTTCTTC.

As for this clonotype: This could be a read error, since a much larger clone is one nucleotide away. This chain links TRBV10-3 with TRBJ2-1; 10 bases are shared with TRBD1. The CDR3 covers 14 residues. Per germline, CDR1 ENHRY and CDR2 SYGVKD. The ends lost 4 bases at V and 7 bases at J; junction bases unmatched: 4. The DNA for the CDR3 is TGTGCCATCAGTGCAGGACAGGGGGGAAATGAGCAGTTCTTC. This gives the protein CAISAGQGGNEQFF.

This clonotype was counted ten times or more. V and J are TRBV30 and TRBJ2-3, with no clear D. The germline V gene encodes CDR1 GTSNPN and CDR2 SVGIG (reference sequence). The V end was cut by 0 bases, the J end by 2 bases, with 12 bases between. This CDR3 comprises 15 residues. The CDR3 spells CAWSVNAAITDTQYF. Written as DNA, the CDR3 is TGTGCCTGGAGTGTAAATGCAGCCATCACAGATACGCAGTATTTT.

The chain combines TRBV13 with TRBJ1-5, with D maybe TRBD1 (6 bases). V was clipped by 5 bases and J by 6 bases, with 11 bases between them. The CDR3 has 13 residues. Germline lookup yields CDR1 PRHDT and CDR2 FYEKMQ (reference sequence). CDR3 coding DNA: TGTGCCAGCAGCACAGGGTTCTCTCAGCCCCAGCATTTT. This translates into CASSTGFSQPQHF.

In regard to this clonotype: It may be a read error: a sequence one base away is much more abundant. The chain carries TRBV7-6 and TRBJ2-5; TRBD2 matches at 8 bases. The CDR3 spans 17 residues. Germline CDR1 and CDR2: SGHVS and FNYEAQ. Written as DNA, the CDR3 is TGTACCAGCAGCTTATATCCGGGTACTAGCGGACAAGAGACCCAGTACTTC. This sequence encodes CTSSLYPGTSGQETQYF.

Ten or more counts support this clonotype. This rearrangement joins TRBV23-1 to TRBJ2-5; D is undetermined. TRBV23-1 is known as an ORF, though its function is uncertain. The CDR3 loop spans 17 amino acids. V was trimmed by 6 bases and J by 5 bases, leaving 25 bases between them. The DNA for the CDR3 is TGCGCCAGCAGCCATATTTCGCCCCCCCGAGTGGAGGAGACCCAGTACTTC. Residues: CASSHISPPRVEETQYF.

This clonotype was recorded many times. The gene calls are TRBV3-1 and TRBJ2-7; 9 bases align to TRBD2. Trimming removed 0 bases from V and 4 bases from J; junction bases left unmatched: 4. Per germline, CDR1 LGHDT and CDR2 YNNKEL (reference sequence). CDR3 length equals 15 residues. DNA for the CDR3: TGTGCCAGCAGCCAAGAACCACTAGCGGGTTACGAGCAGTACTTC. It translates to CASSQEPLAGYEQYF.